Listed below are T cell receptor beta chains from one sample, sequenced in a study of STAT3 mutations in large granular lymphocyte leukemia. Sequencing used immunoSEQ multiplex PCR; TCRdb keeps in-frame clones, though not all of them. The sample holds 30,000 to 35,000 clones, over 65% seen once. The sequenced sample was peripheral blood mononuclear cells. These TCRs come from a woman aged 45-60 years with T-cell large granular lymphocyte leukemia. Some clones in this sample may be carry-over from other donors' samples. The conserved cysteine and the conserved F or W are not part of the CDR3 here.

>TRBJ2-2|TRBV29-1
SVRELITGELF
>TRBJ2-3|TRBV27
ASSQWGLIPDTQY
>TRBJ2-2|TRBV29-1
SASRTGDTGELF
>TRBJ2-7|TRBV7-2
ASSLDSSREQY
>TRBJ2-7|TRBV29-1
SASGSTSYEQY
>TRBJ1-2|TRBV21-1
ASSKSPRSMSDGYT
>TRBJ2-3|TRBV7-3
ASSLTTSGGDTQY
>TRBJ1-5|TRBV30
AWSVRPRTFGQPQH
>TRBJ1-1|TRBV10-3
ATATATSEAF
>TRBJ2-7|TRBV7-9
ASSPGNSPLYEQY
>TRBJ2-7|TRBV7-8
ASSLRDSSYEQY
>TRBJ2-5|TRBV7-7
ASSLGSGGETQY
>TRBJ1-2|TRBV7-9
ASSSIQGAGGYT
>TRBJ2-3|TRBV5-6
ASSLLSGATDTQY
>TRBJ1-1|TRBV29-1
SVRGWVNTEAF
>TRBJ2-7|TRBV11-3
ASSPRSQVEQY
>TRBJ1-1|TRBV5-6
ASSLEWQGSEAF
>TRBJ2-7|TRBV5-1
ASSWSNIGRSYEQY
>TRBJ2-7|TRBV6-5
ASSHGAGLYEQY
>TRBJ2-3|TRBV29-1
SVGGTSGRAWADTQY
>TRBJ1-5|TRBV28
ASSSLLGPTNQPQH
>TRBJ2-5|TRBV7-7
ASSRTGGIETQY
>TRBJ2-7|TRBV11-2
ASSISGTSSSEQY
>TRBJ2-3|TRBV18
ASSPPESTDTQY
>TRBJ1-1|TRBV7-8
ASSLRGGFEAF
>TRBJ2-5|TRBV18
ASSPTGPETQY
>TRBJ2-7|TRBV2
ARDRGGNEQY
>TRBJ1-1|TRBV7-2
ASSFGGGNTEAF
>TRBJ2-7|TRBV4-2
ASSQAYGNGEQY
>TRBJ2-7|TRBV18
ASSPQGIGFSHEQY
>TRBJ2-2|TRBV5-1
ASSFSGNTGELF
>TRBJ1-1|TRBV13
ASSLASGMEAF
>TRBJ2-3|TRBV5-4
ASSLDRRTQY
>TRBJ1-5|TRBV7-8
ASSLLPDVNQPQH
>TRBJ2-7|TRBV4-3
ASSLRTSAAYEQY
>TRBJ1-1|TRBV5-4
ASSPPLVTEAF
>TRBJ2-3|TRBV5-1
ASSRQGTSTDTQY
>TRBJ2-1|TRBV28
ASSLEQFYNEQF
>TRBJ1-1|TRBV6-6
ASSLGLNTEAF
>TRBJ2-7|TRBV13
ASSHRGGPREQY
>TRBJ2-1|TRBV18
ASSRVTSVDNEQF
>TRBJ1-1|TRBV29-1
SVKPQTGAGTEAF
>TRBJ2-3|TRBV14
ASSQEDPRTDTQY
>TRBJ1-4|TRBV5-1
ASSPLGTATNEKLF
>TRBJ1-5|TRBV12-5
ASGFGRKNNQPQH
>TRBJ2-5|TRBV28
ATIINRGRKETQY
>TRBJ2-1|TRBV5-4
ASSLMGNPFKPF
>TRBJ2-5|TRBV28
ASSFGTNQETQY
>TRBJ1-2|TRBV28
ASGQPDQDGYT
>TRBJ2-1|TRBV11-2
ASSLASISYNEQF
>TRBJ2-5|TRBV28
ASSFGIAEYQETQY
>TRBJ2-1|TRBV4-3
ASSQGWARGSYNEQF
>TRBJ1-4|TRBV9
ASSPGATNEKLF
>TRBJ2-2|TRBV5-1
ASSLQGDTGELF